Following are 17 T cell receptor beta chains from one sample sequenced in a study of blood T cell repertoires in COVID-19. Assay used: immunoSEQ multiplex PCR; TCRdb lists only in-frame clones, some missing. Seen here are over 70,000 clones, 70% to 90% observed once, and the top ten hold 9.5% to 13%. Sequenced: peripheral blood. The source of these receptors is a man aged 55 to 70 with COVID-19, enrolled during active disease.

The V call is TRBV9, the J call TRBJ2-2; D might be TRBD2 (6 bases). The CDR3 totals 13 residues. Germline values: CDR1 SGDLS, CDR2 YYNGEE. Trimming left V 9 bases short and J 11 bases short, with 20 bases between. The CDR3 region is CATGGALGSELFF. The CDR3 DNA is TGTGCCACCGGAGGGGCCCTAGGTAGTGAGCTGTTTTTT.

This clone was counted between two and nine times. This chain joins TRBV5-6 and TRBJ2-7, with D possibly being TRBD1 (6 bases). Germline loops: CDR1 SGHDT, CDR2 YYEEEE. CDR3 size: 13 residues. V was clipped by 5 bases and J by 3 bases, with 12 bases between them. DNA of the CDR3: TGTGCCAGCAGTCAGGGGTACAGCTACGAGCAGTACTTC. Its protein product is CASSQGYSYEQYF.

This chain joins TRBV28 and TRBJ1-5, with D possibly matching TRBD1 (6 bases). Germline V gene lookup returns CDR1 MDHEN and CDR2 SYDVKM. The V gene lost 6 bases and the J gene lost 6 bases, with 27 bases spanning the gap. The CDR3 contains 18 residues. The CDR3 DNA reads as TGTGCCAGCAGGACAGGCTCAGCAGGCATGGTTCTCTCTCAGCCCCAGCATTTT. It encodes CASRTGSAGMVLSQPQHF.

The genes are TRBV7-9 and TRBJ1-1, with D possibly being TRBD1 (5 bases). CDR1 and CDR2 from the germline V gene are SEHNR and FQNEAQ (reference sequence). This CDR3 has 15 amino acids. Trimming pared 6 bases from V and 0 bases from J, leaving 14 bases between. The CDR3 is CASRPREGLNTEAFF. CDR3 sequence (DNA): TGTGCCAGCAGACCCAGGGAGGGTCTGAACACTGAAGCTTTCTTT. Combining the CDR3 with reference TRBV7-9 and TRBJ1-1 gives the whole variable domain DTGVSQNPRHKITKRGQNVTFRCDPISEHNRLYWYRQTLGQGPEFLTYFQNEAQLEKSRLLSDRFSAERPKGSFSTLEIQRTEQGDSAMYLCASRPREGLNTEAFFGQGTRLTVV.

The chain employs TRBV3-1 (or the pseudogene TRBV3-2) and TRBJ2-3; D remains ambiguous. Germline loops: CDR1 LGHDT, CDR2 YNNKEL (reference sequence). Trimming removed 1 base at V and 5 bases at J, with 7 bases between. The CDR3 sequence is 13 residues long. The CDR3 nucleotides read TGTGCCAGCAGCCAAGGAGGAGTAGATACGCAGTATTTT. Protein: CASSQGGVDTQYF.

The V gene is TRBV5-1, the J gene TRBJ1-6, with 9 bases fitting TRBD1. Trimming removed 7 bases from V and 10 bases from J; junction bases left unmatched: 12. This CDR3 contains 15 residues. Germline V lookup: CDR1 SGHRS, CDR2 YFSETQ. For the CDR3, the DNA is TGCGCCAGCCGCTCCAGACAGGGGGTCGCATCACCCCTCCACTTT. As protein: CASRSRQGVASPLHF.

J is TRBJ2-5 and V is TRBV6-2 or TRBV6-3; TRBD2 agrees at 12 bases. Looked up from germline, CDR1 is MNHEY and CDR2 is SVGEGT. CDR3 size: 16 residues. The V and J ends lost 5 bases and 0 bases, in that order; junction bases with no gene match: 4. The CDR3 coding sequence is TGTGCCAGCAGTAAAAGACTAGCGGGGGACCAAGAGACCCAGTACTTC. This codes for CASSKRLAGDQETQYF.

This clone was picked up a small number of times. The CDR3 nucleotides read TGTGCCAGCAGTAGACTAGCGGGAGGACACGAGCAGTTCTTC. This sequence encodes CASSRLAGGHEQFF. The chain joins TRBV2 to TRBJ2-1, with 13 bases fitting TRBD2. This CDR3 spans 14 amino acids. V lost 5 bases, J lost 10 bases, and 5 bases stayed unmatched. CDR1 is SNHLY and CDR2 is FYNNEI in the germline V gene.

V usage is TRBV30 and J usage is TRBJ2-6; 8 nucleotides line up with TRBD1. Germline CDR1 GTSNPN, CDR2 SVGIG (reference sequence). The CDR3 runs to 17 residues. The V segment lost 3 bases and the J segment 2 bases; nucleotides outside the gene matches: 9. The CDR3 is CAWRRDRLRAGANVLTF. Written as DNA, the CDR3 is TGTGCCTGGAGGCGGGACAGGCTCAGGGCTGGGGCCAACGTCCTGACTTTC.

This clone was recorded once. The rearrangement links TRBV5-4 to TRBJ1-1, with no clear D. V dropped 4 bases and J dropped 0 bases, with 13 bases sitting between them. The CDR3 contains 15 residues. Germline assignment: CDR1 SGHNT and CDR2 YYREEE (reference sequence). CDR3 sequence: CASSIDTSVNTEAFF. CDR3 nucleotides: TGTGCCAGCAGCATTGACACGAGTGTGAACACTGAAGCTTTCTTT. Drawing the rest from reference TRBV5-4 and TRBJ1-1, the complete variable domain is ETGVTQSPTHLIKTRGQQVTLRCSSQSGHNTVSWYQQALGQGPQFIFQYYREEENGRGNFPPRFSGLQFPNYSSELNVNALELDDSALYLCASSIDTSVNTEAFFGQGTRLTVV.

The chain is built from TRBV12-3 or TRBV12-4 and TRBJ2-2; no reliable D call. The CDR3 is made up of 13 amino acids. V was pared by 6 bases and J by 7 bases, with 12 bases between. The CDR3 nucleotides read TGTGCCAGCAGCCCTAACGGTGGCGGGGAGCTGTTTTTT. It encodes CASSPNGGGELFF.

The DNA for the CDR3 is TGTGCCAGCCGCACCGGACTAGCGATCGGTGAGCAGTTCTTC. Protein product: CASRTGLAIGEQFF. The V gene is TRBV9, the J gene TRBJ2-1; 9 bases agree with TRBD2. The CDR3 loop spans 14 amino acids. Losses at the gene ends were 7 bases for V and 9 bases for J; bases not matched to a gene: 11. Germline values: CDR1 SGDLS, CDR2 YYNGEE.

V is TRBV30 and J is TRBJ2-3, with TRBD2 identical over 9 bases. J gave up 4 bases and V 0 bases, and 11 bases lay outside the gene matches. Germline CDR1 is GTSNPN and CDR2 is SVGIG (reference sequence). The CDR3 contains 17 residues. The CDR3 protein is CAWSVPSRGGSSDTQYF. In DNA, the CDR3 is TGTGCCTGGAGTGTACCGTCGCGGGGGGGCAGTTCAGATACGCAGTATTTT.

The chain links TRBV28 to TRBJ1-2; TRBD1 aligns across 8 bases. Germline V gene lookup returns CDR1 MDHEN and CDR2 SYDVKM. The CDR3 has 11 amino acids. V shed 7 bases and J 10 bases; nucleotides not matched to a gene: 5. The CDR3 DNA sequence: TGTGCCAGCAATAGACAGGGGCTCTACACCTTC. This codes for CASNRQGLYTF.

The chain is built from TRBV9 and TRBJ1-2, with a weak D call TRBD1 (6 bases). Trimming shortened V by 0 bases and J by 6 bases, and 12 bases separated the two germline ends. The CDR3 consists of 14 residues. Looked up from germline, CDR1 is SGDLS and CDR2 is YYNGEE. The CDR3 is CASSVGGPQDGYTF. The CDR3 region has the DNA TGTGCCAGCAGCGTAGGGGGGCCGCAGGATGGCTACACCTTC.

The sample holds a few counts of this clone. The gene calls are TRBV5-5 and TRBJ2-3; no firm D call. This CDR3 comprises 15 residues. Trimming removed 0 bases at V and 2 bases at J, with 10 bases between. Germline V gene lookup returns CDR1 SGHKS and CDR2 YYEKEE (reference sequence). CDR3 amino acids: CASSLDLYDTDTQYF. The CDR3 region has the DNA TGTGCCAGCAGCTTGGACCTCTACGACACAGATACGCAGTATTTT.

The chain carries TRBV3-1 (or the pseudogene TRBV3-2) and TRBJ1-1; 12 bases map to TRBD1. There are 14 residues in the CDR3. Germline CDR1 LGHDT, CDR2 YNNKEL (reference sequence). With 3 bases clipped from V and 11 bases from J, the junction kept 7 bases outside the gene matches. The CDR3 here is CASSQTGTGGRAFF. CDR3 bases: TGTGCCAGCAGCCAGACCGGGACAGGGGGCCGCGCTTTCTTT.